The T cell receptor (beta chain) under discussion was sequenced for a study of patients and donors after allogeneic stem cell transplantation. After removal of 3 bases from V and 4 bases from J, the junction contained 5 bases not matched to a gene. Germline CDR1 and CDR2: SGHVS and FQNEAQ. The CDR3 runs to 15 residues. Only a few counts were recorded for this clonotype. Each CDR3 protein gets one entry after TCRdb re-called the RT-PCR reads with MiXCR. The sample lists about a million distinct CDR3 sequences, over 15% seen once, with 6% in the top ten. The origin of this receptor is a human donor who was either an allogeneic HSCT recipient or a stem cell or donor lymphocyte infusion donor (not recorded which). It is not recorded whose cells these are; they may come from a transplant donor. The J gene is TRBJ2-3, the V gene TRBV7-8; 9 nucleotides align to TRBD2. Material: blood, either unsorted or a sorted T cell fraction (not recorded which). The CDR3 DNA sequence: TGTGCCAGCAGCTTTAGCGGGAGAATGGCAGATACGCAGTATTTT. Its protein product is CASSFSGRMADTQYF.